The following is a T cell receptor (beta chain) sequence with its context. The data were taken from a study of cytomegalovirus exposure and HLA in healthy donors. Researchers ran the PCR with 60 Vbeta and 13 Jbeta primers. TCRdb's table, derived via immunoSEQ multiplex PCR, lists solely in-frame clones and lacks some. The top ten clones hold roughly 4.9% of a sample with approximately 180,000 clones, 81% of them seen once. The CDR3 is 16 amino acids. Between the trimmed V and J ends, which lost 7 bases and 2 bases, there was a span of 19 bases. Per the germline V gene, CDR1 is SEHNR and CDR2 is FQNEAQ (reference sequence).

The chain has TRBV7-9 and TRBJ2-3; D perhaps matches TRBD2 (5 bases). Sequencing was performed on PBMCs. The source is a young woman in good health and CMV-seropositive. The CDR3 DNA sequence: TGTGCCAGCACACGCGGTCTAAGCGGTACCACAGATACGCAGTATTTT. It translates to CASTRGLSGTTDTQYF. The full variable domain, in which reference TRBV7-9 and TRBJ2-3 provide the parts outside the CDR3, is DTGVSQNPRHKITKRGQNVTFRCDPISEHNRLYWYRQTLGQGPEFLTYFQNEAQLEKSRLLSDRFSAERPKGSFSTLEIQRTEQGDSAMYLCASTRGLSGTTDTQYFGPGTRLTVL.